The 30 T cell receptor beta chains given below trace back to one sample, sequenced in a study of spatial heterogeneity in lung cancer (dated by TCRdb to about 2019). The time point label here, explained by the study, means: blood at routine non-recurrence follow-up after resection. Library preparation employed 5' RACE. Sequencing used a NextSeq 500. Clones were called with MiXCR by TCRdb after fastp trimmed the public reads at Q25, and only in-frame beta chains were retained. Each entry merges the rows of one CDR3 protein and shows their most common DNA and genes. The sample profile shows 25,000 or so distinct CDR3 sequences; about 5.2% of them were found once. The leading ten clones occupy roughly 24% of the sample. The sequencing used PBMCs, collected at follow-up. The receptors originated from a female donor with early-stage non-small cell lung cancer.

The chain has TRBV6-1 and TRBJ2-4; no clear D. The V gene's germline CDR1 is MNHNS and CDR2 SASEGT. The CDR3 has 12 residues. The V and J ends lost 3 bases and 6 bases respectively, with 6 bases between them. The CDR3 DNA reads TGTGCCAGCAGTGAGGCCGGAAACATTCAGTACTTC. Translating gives CASSEAGNIQYF.

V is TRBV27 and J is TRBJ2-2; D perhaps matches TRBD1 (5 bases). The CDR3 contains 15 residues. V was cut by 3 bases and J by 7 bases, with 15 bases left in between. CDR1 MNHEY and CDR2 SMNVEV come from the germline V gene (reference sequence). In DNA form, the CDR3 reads TGTGCCAGCAGTTTGGAAGGGTTAAGGGGCGGGGAGCTGTTTTTT. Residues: CASSLEGLRGGELFF.

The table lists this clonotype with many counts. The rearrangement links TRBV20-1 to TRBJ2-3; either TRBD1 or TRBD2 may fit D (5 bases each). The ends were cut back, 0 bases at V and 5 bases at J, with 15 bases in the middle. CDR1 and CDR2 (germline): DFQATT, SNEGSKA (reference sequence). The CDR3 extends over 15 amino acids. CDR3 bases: TGCAGTGCTAGAGATGGATTGGGGACGGAAGATACGCAGTATTTT. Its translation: CSARDGLGTEDTQYF.

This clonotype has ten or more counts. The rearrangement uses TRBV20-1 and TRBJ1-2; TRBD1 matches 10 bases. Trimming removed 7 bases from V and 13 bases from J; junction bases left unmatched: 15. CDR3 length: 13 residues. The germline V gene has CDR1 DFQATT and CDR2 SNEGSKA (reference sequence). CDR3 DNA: TGCAGTGTTCTTGCCGGGACAGGGGCTCGGGCCACCTTC. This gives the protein CSVLAGTGARATF.

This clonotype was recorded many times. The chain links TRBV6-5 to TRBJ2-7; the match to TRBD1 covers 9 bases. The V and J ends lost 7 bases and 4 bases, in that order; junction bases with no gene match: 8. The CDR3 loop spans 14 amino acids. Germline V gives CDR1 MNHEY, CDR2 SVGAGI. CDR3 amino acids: CASTHRDREYEQYF. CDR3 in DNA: TGTGCCAGCACCCACAGGGACAGGGAATACGAGCAGTACTTC.

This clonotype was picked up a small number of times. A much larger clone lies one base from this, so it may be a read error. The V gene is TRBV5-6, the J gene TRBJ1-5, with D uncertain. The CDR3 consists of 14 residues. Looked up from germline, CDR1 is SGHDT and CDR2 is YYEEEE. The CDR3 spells CVSSPLGSNQPQHF. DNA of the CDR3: TGTGTCAGCAGCCCTCTCGGTAGCAATCAGCCCCAGCATTTT.

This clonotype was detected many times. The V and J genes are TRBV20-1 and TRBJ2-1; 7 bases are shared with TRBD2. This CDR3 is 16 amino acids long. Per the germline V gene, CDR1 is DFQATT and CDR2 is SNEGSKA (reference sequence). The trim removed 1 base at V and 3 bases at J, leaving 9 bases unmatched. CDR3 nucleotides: TGCAGTGCTAGAGCTCTTACGGCTAGCGGCTACAATGAGCAGTTCTTC. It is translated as CSARALTASGYNEQFF.

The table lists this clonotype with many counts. The CDR3 protein is CASRLPGQLTEAFF. DNA for the CDR3: TGTGCCAGCAGGCTCCCGGGACAGCTCACTGAAGCTTTCTTT. The rearrangement uses TRBV28 and TRBJ1-1; TRBD1 aligns across 7 bases. The CDR3 is 14 residues long. Germline lookup yields CDR1 MDHEN and CDR2 SYDVKM. With V trimmed by 6 bases and J by 4 bases, 8 bases remained unmatched.

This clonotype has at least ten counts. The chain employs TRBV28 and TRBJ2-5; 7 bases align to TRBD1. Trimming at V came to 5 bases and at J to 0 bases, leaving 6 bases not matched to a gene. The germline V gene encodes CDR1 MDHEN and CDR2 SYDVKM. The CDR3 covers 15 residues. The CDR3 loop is CASSHQTGNQETQYF. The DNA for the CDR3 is TGTGCCAGCAGTCATCAGACAGGGAACCAAGAGACCCAGTACTTC.

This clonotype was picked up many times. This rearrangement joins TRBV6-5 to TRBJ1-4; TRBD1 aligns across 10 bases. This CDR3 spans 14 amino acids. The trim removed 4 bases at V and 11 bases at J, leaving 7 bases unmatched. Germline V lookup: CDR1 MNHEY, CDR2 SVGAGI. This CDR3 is CASSSGQGLRKLFF. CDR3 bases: TGTGCCAGCAGTTCGGGACAGGGGCTCAGGAAACTGTTTTTT.

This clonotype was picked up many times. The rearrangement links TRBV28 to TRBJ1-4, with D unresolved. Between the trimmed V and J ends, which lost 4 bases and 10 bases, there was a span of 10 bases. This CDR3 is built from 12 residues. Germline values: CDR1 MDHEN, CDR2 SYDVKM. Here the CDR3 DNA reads TGTGCCAGCAGTTGGTCCCTGGGAAAACTGTTTTTT. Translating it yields CASSWSLGKLFF.

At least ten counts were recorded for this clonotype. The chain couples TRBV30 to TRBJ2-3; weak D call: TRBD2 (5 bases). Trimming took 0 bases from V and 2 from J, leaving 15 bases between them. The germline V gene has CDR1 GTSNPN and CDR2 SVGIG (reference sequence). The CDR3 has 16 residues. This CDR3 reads CAWSVDGGPPTDTQYF. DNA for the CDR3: TGTGCCTGGAGTGTGGACGGAGGACCTCCCACAGATACGCAGTATTTT.

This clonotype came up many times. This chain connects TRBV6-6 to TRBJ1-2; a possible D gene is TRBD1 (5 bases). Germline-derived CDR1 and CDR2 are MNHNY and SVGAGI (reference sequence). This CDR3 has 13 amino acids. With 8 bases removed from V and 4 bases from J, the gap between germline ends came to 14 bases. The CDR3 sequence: CASGGIPGYGYTF. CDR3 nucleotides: TGTGCCAGCGGGGGGATCCCGGGCTATGGCTACACCTTC.

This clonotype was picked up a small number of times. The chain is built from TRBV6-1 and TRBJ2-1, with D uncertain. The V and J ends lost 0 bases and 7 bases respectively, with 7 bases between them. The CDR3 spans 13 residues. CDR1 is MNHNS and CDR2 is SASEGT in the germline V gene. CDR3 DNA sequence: TGTGCCAGCAGTGAAGCTGGGTGGAATGAGCAGTTCTTC. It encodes CASSEAGWNEQFF.

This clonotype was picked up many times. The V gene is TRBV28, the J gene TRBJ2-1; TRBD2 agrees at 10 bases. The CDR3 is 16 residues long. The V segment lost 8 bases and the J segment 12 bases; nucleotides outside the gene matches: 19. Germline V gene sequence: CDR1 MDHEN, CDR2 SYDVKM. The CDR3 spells CASSPSLGSGRGGQFF. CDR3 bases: TGTGCCAGCTCCCCTTCCTTAGGGAGCGGGAGGGGGGGGCAGTTCTTC.

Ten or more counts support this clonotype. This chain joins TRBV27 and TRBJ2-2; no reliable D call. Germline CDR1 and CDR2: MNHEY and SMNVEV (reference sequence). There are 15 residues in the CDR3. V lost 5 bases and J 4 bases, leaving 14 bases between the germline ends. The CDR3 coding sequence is TGTGCCAGCAGTCTAAACGTACAGACCACCGGGGAGCTGTTTTTT. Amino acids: CASSLNVQTTGELFF.

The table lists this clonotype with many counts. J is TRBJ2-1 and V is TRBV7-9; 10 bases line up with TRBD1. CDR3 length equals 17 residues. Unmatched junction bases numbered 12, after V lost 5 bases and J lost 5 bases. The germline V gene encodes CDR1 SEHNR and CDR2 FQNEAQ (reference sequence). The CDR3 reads CASSPIPDRGRNNEQFF. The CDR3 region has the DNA TGTGCCAGCAGCCCGATTCCCGACAGGGGGCGAAACAATGAGCAGTTCTTC.

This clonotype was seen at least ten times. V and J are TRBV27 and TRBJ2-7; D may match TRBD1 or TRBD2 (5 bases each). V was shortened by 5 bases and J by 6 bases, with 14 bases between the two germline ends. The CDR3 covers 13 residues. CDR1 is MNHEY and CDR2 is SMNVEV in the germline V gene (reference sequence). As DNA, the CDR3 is TGTGCCAGCAGTCCCTGGGACGGGGCCGAGCAGTACTTC. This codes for CASSPWDGAEQYF.

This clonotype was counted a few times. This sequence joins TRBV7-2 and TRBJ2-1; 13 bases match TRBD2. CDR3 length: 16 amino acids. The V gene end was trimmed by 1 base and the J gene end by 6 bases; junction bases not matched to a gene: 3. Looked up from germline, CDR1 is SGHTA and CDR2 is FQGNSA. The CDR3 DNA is TGTGCCAGCAGCTTAGAGGGGACTAGCGGGGTCAATGAGCAGTTCTTC. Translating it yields CASSLEGTSGVNEQFF.

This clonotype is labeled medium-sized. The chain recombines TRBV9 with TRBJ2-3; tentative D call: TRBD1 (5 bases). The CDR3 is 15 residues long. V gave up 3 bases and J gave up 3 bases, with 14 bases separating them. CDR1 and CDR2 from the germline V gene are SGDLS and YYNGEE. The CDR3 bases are TGTGCCAGCAGCGAGAAAGGGGCTGGGACAGATACGCAGTATTTT. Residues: CASSEKGAGTDTQYF.

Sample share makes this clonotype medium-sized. The CDR3 protein is CSVSSNTGELFF. Written as DNA, the CDR3 is TGCAGCGTTAGCTCGAACACCGGGGAGCTGTTTTTT. The rearrangement links TRBV29-1 to TRBJ2-2; D gene uncertain. With 5 bases removed from V and 0 bases from J, the gap between germline ends came to 4 bases. Germline CDR1 reads SQVTM; CDR2 reads ANQGSEA. The length of the CDR3 is 12 residues.

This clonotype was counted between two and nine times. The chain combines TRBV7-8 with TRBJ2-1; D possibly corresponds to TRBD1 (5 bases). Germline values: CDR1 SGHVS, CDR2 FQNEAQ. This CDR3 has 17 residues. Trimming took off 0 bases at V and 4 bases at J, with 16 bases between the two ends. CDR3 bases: TGTGCCAGCAGCTTAGCGCAGGGCTCCAGGGCTTACAATGAGCAGTTCTTC. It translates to CASSLAQGSRAYNEQFF.

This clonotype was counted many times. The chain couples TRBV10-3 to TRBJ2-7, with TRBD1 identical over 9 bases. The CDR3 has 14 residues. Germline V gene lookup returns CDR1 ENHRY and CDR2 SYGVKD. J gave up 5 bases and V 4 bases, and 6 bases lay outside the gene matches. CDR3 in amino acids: CAISVGQGMDEQYF. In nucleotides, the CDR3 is TGTGCCATCAGTGTTGGACAGGGGATGGACGAGCAGTACTTC.

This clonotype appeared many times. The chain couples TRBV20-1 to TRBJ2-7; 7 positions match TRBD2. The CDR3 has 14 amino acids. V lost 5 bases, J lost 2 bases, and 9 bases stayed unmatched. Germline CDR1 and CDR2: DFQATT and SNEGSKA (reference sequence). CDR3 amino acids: CSAPPGLPAYEQYF. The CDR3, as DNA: TGCAGTGCTCCACCGGGACTACCAGCCTACGAGCAGTACTTC.

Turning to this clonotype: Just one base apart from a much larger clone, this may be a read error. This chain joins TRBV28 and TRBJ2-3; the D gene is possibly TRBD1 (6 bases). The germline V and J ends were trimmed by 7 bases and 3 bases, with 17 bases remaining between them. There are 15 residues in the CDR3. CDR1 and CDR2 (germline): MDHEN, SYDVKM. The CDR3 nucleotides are TGTGCCAGCACCACGGGGACATGGTGGACAGATACGCAGTATTTT. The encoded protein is CASTTGTWWTDTQYF.

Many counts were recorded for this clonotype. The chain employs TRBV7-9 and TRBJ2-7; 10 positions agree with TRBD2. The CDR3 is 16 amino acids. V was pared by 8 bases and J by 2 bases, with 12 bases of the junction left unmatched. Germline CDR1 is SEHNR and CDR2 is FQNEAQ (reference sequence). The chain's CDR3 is CASASSGGFLAYEQYF. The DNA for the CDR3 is TGTGCCAGCGCCTCTAGCGGGGGCTTTTTAGCCTACGAGCAGTACTTC.

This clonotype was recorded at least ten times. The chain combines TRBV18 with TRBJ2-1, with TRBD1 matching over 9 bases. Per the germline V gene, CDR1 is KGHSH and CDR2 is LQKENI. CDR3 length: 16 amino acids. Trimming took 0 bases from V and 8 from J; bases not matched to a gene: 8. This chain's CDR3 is CASSPPGQGVWDEQFF. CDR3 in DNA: TGTGCCAGCTCACCACCGGGACAGGGCGTTTGGGATGAGCAGTTCTTC.

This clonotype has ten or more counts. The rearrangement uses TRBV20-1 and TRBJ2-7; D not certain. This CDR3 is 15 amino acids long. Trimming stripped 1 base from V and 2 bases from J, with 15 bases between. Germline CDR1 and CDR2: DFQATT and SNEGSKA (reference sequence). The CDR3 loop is CSARVVGLSPYEQYF. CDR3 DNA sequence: TGCAGTGCTAGAGTGGTGGGTCTTTCTCCCTACGAGCAGTACTTC.

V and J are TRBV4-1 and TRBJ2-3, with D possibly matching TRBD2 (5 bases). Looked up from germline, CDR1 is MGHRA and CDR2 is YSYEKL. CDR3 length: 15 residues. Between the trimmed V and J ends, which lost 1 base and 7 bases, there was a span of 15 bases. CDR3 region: CASSQVWGAVNTQYF. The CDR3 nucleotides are TGCGCCAGCAGCCAAGTATGGGGAGCGGTGAATACGCAGTATTTT.

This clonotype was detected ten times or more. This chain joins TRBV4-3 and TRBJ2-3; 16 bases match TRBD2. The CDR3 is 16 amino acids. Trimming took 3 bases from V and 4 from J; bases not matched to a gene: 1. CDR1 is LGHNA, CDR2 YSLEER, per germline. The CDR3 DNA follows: TGCGCCAGCAGCCAGGGACTAGCGGGGGGGCCAGATACGCAGTATTTT. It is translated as CASSQGLAGGPDTQYF.